This TCR beta chain originates from a study of cytomegalovirus exposure and HLA in healthy donors. Worth noting for this clone: The antigen is undetermined. Other DNA variants within this sample encode the same CDR3.

Unrecorded immune exposure was likely among donors, who were nominally healthy when sampled. Germline-derived CDR1 and CDR2 are SGHVS and FNYEAQ. CDR3 length: 16 amino acids. Unmatched junction bases numbered 13, after V lost 5 bases and J lost 6 bases. Primers for the PCR totalled 60 Vbeta and 13 Jbeta. Profiling relied on immunoSEQ multiplex PCR, and the TCRdb table lists in-frame clones only, not all of them. The repertoire consists of 100,000 to 150,000 clones, with less than 85% occurring once and the leading ten covering 8.9%. Study-wide results and limits: A cluster of highly shared sequence variants was likely a sequencing artifact. Most TCR sequences were uncommon, yet certain public TCRs appeared in many donors.

J is TRBJ2-7 and V is TRBV7-6; TRBD2 aligns across 10 bases. The specimen was PBMCs. The clonotype was recovered from a man aged 30 to 45 in good health and CMV-seropositive. The CDR3 region has the DNA TGTGCCAGCAGCACACCACAAAGCGGGGGGGTACGCGAGCAGTACTTC. This gives the protein CASSTPQSGGVREQYF.